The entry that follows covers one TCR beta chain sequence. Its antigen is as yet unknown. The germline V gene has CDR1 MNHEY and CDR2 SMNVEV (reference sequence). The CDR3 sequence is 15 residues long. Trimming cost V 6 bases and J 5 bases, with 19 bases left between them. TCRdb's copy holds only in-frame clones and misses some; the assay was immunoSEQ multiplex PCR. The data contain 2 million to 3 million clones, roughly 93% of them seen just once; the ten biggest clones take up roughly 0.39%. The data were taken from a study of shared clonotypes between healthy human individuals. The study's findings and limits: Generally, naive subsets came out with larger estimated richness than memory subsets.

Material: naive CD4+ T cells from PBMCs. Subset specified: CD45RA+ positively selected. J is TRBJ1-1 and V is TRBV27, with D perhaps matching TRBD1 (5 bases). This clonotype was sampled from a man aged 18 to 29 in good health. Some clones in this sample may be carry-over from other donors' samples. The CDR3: CASSYSRGESTEAFF. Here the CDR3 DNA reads TGTGCCAGCAGCTACTCCCGGGGGGAATCGACTGAAGCTTTCTTT.